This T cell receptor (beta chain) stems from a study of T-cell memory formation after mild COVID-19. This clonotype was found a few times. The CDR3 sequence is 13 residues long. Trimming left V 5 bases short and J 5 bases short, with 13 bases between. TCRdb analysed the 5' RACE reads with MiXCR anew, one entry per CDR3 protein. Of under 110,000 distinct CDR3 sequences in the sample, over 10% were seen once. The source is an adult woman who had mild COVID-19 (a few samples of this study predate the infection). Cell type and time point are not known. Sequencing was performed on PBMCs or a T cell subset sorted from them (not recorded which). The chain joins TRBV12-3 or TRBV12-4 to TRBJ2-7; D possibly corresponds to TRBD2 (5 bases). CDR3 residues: CASSPETGDEQYF. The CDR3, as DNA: TGTGCCAGCAGTCCTGAGACCGGGGACGAGCAGTACTTC.